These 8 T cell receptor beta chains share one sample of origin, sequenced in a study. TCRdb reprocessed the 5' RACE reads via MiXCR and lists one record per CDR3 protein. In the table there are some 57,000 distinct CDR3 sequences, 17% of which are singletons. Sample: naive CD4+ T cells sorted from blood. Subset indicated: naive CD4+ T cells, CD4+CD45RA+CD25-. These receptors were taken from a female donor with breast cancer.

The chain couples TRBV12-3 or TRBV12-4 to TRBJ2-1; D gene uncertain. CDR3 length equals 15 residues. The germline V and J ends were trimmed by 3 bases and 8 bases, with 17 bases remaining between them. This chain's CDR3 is CASSFPTRLGDEQFF. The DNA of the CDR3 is TGTGCCAGCAGTTTCCCCACCAGGTTAGGCGATGAGCAGTTCTTC.

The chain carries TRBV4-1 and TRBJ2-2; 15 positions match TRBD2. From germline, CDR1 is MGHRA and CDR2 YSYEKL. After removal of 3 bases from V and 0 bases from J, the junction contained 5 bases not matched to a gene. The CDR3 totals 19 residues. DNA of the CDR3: TGCGCCAGCAGCCACCCCGGACTAGCGGGAGGGCCGAACACCGGGGAGCTGTTTTTT. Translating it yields CASSHPGLAGGPNTGELFF.

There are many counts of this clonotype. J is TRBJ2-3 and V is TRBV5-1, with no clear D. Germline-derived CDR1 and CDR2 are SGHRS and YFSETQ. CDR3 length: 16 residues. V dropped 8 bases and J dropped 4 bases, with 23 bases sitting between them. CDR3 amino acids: CASTSRFGVSSDTQYF. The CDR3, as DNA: TGCGCCAGTACCTCCAGGTTTGGCGTTAGTTCAGATACGCAGTATTTT.

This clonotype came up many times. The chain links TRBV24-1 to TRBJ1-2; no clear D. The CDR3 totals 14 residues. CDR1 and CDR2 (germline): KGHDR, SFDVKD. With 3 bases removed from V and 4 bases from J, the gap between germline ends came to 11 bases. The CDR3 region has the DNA TGTGCCACCAGTGATCCTCTCGCGGGCTATGGCTACACCTTC. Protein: CATSDPLAGYGYTF.

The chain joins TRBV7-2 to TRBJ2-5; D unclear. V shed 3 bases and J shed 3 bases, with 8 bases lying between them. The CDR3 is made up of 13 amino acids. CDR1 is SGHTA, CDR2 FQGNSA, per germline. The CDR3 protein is CASSFGPEETQYF. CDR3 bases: TGTGCCAGCAGCTTCGGCCCAGAAGAGACCCAGTACTTC.

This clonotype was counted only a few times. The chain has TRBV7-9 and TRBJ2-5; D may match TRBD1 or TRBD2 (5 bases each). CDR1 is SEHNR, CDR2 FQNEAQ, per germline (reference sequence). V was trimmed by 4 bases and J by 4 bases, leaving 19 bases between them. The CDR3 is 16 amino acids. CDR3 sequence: CASSSRGAASTETQYF. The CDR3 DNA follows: TGTGCCAGCAGCTCCCGAGGGGCAGCCAGTACAGAGACCCAGTACTTC.

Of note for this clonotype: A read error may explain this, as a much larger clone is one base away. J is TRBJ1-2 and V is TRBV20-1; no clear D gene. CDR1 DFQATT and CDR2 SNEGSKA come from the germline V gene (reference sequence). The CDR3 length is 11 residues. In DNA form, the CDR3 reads TGCAGGGCTATAGGGAGCTATGGCTACACCTTC. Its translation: CRAIGSYGYTF.

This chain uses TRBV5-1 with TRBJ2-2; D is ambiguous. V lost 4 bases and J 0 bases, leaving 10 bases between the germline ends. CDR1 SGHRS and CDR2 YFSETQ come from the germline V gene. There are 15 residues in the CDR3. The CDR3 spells CASSPSTANTGELFF. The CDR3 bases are TGCGCCAGCAGCCCTTCGACGGCGAACACCGGGGAGCTGTTTTTT. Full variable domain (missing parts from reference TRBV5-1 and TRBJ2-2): KAGVTQTPRYLIKTRGQQVTLSCSPISGHRSVSWYQQTPGQGLQFLFEYFSETQRNKGNFPGRFSGRQFSNSRSEMNVSTLELGDSALYLCASSPSTANTGELFFGEGSRLTVL.